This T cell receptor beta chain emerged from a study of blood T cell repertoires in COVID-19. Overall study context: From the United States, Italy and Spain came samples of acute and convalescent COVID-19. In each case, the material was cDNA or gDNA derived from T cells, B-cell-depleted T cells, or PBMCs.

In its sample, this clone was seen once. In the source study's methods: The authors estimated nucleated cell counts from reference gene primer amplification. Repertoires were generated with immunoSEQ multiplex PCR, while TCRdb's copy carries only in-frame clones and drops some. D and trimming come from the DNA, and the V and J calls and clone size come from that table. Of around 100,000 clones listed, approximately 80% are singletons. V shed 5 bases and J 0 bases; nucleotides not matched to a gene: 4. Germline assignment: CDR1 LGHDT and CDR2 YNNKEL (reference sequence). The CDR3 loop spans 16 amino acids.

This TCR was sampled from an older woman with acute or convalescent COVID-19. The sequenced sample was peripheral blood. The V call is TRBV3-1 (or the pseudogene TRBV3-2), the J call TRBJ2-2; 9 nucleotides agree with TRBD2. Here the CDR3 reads CASSLLAGTNTGELFF. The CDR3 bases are TGTGCCAGCAGCTTACTAGCGGGCACGAACACCGGGGAGCTGTTTTTT.